The TCR beta chain under discussion was sequenced for a study of cytomegalovirus exposure and HLA in healthy donors. Sequenced by immunoSEQ multiplex PCR; TCRdb stores in-frame clones only, minus some. The sample records under 400,000 clones, roughly 89% being singletons. On this clone itself: The antigen is unknown.

Germline lookup yields CDR1 KGHSH and CDR2 LQKENI. The CDR3 contains 14 residues. V lost 8 bases and J lost 2, with 16 bases in between. Broader study findings: The authors listed 150 to 200 TCR beta chains as cytomegalovirus-associated.

The V call is TRBV18, the J call TRBJ2-7; the D gene is possibly TRBD2 (6 bases). Input material: PBMCs. The sequence was obtained from a woman younger than 35 in good health and CMV-seronegative. This CDR3 is CASTRETEAYEQYF. CDR3 nucleotides: TGTGCCAGCACCCGGGAGACGGAAGCCTACGAGCAGTACTTC.